This is a list of T cell receptor beta chains from one sample in a study of cytomegalovirus exposure and HLA in healthy donors. The protocol was immunoSEQ multiplex PCR, while the TCRdb copy is restricted to in-frame clones and leaves out a portion. The sample comprises about 140,000 clones, roughly two thirds of which are singletons, and approximately 15% rests with the top ten. Specimen: PBMCs. The origin of the receptors is a human donor in good health. The conserved cysteine and the conserved F or W are not part of the CDR3 here. Fields, in order: clone size, V gene, J gene, CDR3 protein. Size is omitted from some rows. Given values are once, few, many or a class for expanded clones.

clone size: NA; V gene: TRBV5-1; J gene: TRBJ1-2; CDR3 protein: ASSTDRGGYT
clone size: few; V gene: TRBV11-2; J gene: TRBJ2-6; CDR3 protein: ASSLAGGLGANVLT
clone size: NA; V gene: TRBV5-4; J gene: TRBJ1-2; CDR3 protein: ASSLVQGANYGYT
clone size: NA; V gene: TRBV7-9; J gene: TRBJ2-1; CDR3 protein: ASSYYTSGGAGEQF
clone size: few; V gene: TRBV5-4; J gene: TRBJ2-7; CDR3 protein: ASSFQGSHEQY
clone size: NA; V gene: TRBV18; J gene: TRBJ1-5; CDR3 protein: ASSLGTGGNQPQH
clone size: NA; V gene: TRBV5-1; J gene: TRBJ2-4; CDR3 protein: ASPNRGGNIQY
clone size: once; V gene: TRBV9; J gene: TRBJ1-2; CDR3 protein: ASTPGGSNYGYT
clone size: NA; V gene: TRBV7-9; J gene: TRBJ1-1; CDR3 protein: ASSLMSTEAF
clone size: NA; V gene: TRBV5-1; J gene: TRBJ1-2; CDR3 protein: ASSLGQGADGYT
clone size: once; V gene: TRBV10-3; J gene: TRBJ1-4; CDR3 protein: AAGQGNEKLF
clone size: NA; V gene: TRBV11-3; J gene: TRBJ2-4; CDR3 protein: ASSPRLAGDLQAKNIQY
clone size: few; V gene: TRBV12-5; J gene: TRBJ1-2; CDR3 protein: ASGLHRGEANYGYT
clone size: once; V gene: TRBV19; J gene: TRBJ2-3; CDR3 protein: ASSAGLAGGRGTDTQY
clone size: NA; V gene: TRBV7-6; J gene: TRBJ2-7; CDR3 protein: ASSETAGLYEQY
clone size: NA; V gene: TRBV27; J gene: TRBJ1-5; CDR3 protein: ASSPRGIGSSNQPQH
clone size: NA; V gene: TRBV29-1; J gene: TRBJ1-2; CDR3 protein: SVRQGDGYGYT
clone size: NA; V gene: TRBV29-1; J gene: TRBJ2-3; CDR3 protein: SVDRTWDYGADTQY
clone size: NA; V gene: TRBV21-1; J gene: TRBJ1-5; CDR3 protein: ASSKIIGGRQPQH
clone size: NA; V gene: TRBV6-5; J gene: TRBJ1-1; CDR3 protein: ASFAGSNTEAF
clone size: NA; V gene: TRBV2; J gene: TRBJ2-7; CDR3 protein: ASSDGLSYEQY
clone size: NA; V gene: TRBV27; J gene: TRBJ2-1; CDR3 protein: ASSLKGGWIGGQFSSYNEQF
clone size: few; V gene: TRBV5-6; J gene: TRBJ2-2; CDR3 protein: ASSLVSWTGSAGELF
clone size: NA; V gene: TRBV29-1; J gene: TRBJ2-3; CDR3 protein: SVAGLAGGTYTQY